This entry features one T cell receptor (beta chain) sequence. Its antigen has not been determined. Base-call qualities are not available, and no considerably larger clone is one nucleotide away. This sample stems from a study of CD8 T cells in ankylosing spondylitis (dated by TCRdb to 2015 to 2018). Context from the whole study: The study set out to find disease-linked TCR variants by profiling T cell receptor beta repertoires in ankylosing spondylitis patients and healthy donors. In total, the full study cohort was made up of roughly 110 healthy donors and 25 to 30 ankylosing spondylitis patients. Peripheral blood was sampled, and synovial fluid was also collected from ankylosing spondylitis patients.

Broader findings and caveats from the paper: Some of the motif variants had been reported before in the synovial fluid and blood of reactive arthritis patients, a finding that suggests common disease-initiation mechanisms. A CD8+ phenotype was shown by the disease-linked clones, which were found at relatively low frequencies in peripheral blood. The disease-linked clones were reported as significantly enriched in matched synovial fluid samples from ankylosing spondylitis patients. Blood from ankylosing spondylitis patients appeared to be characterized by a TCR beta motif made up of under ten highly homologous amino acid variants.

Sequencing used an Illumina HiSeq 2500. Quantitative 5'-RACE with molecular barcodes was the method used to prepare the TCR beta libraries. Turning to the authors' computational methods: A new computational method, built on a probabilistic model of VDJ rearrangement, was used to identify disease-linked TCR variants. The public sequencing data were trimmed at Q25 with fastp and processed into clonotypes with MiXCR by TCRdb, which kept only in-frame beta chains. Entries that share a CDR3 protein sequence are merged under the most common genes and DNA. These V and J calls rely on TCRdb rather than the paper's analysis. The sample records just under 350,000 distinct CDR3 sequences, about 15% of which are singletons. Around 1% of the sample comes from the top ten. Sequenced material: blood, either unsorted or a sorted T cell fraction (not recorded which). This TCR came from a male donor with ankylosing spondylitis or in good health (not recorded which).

The nucleotide sequence reads TGTGCCAGCAGCCCTAGCGGGCAGATAGATACGCAGTATTTT. Translation gives CASSPSGQIDTQYF. The rearrangement combines TRBV3-1 with TRBJ2-3; 8 bases in the middle match TRBD2. Unmatched junction bases come to 5, with V trimmed by 4 bases and J by 5 bases. CDR1 is given as LGHDT and CDR2 as YNNKEL, both from the germline V gene (reference sequence). Reading from cysteine to phenylalanine, the CDR3 counts 14 amino acids. This entry keeps only the CDR3 DNA: 42 bases, framed from base 1.